This T cell receptor beta chain originates from a study of blood T cell repertoires in COVID-19. Study-level background: COVID-19 samples, acute and convalescent, were from the United States, Italy and Spain.

The CDR3 extends over 14 amino acids. In germline, CDR1 is SGHNT, CDR2 YENEEA. Deletions cut 0 bases from V and 4 bases from J, with 4 bases between. Assay: immunoSEQ multiplex PCR; the TCRdb copy retains only in-frame clones and omits some. The table includes around 130,000 clones, roughly four fifths detected once. The receptor was isolated from an elderly woman with acute or convalescent COVID-19. Material: peripheral blood. The rearrangement links TRBV11-3 to TRBJ1-6; D remains ambiguous. CDR3 DNA sequence: TGTGCCAGCAGCTTAGATTCGTATAATTCACCCCTCCACTTT. Translated: CASSLDSYNSPLHF.